This T cell receptor (beta chain) was captured in a study of shared clonotypes between healthy human individuals (dated by TCRdb to 2020 to 2022). Context from the whole study: The cohort included three men and a couple of women between 18 and 49 years of age. Per donor, three plates each were used for CD4 naive and CD4 memory, two for CD8 naive, and one for CD8 memory. To estimate repertoire size and how much clonotype sharing occurs between individuals, the study deeply sequenced the blood TCR repertoires of about five healthy adults. Libraries were prepared and TCR repertoires were sequenced by different laboratories using diverse techniques, in order to increase sequencing depth and limit assay-specific biases. Per donor, leukapheresis produced somewhere between about 0.9 and 9.5 billion PBMCs.

Details on this clone: The antigen this receptor binds is unknown. Nothing much larger sits one base from this clone, and base qualities are not available.

Healthy HIV-negative adults with no recently reported acute infections or vaccinations were included as donors. All donors were Caucasian adults living in Nashville, Tennessee, USA. CD4+ T cells were enriched through magnetic negative selection, after which naive cells were positively selected on CD45RA and the remaining negative fraction served as the memory subset. Blood was collected by leukapheresis, and PBMCs were isolated by Ficoll-Histopaque density gradient centrifugation and then cryopreserved in liquid nitrogen vapor phase. Purity and quantity of every magnetically sorted T cell population were checked by analytical flow cytometry. Each sorted fraction had its genomic DNA isolated and then quantified by UV absorbance on a Nanodrop 2000c. Using the deep immunoSEQ assay, multiplex PCR amplified TCR CDR3 regions from genomic DNA. Extracted genomic DNA from each cell subset was distributed evenly across all wells of several immunoSEQ 96-well plates, and each plate was treated as a replicate. For sorted subsets, approximately 0.2 ug of genomic DNA, equivalent to some 30,000 T cell genomes, went into each replicate PCR. The purified libraries were quantified using a Qubit 3.0 fluorometer, sized with a Bioanalyzer 2100, and then quantified again using the KAPA Library Quantification kit. Each immunoSEQ 96-well plate was sequenced on its own single-read 150-cycle Illumina NextSeq 550 flow cell. Per the authors' processing: Because the immunoSEQ output held only junctional sequences and lacked quality scores, the filtering could not match the filtering applied to full-length reads. Sequences were annotated with PyIR, a Python wrapper for IgBLAST v1.9, and V/J genes and CDR3 were assigned using IMGT germline references. Reads with weak V/J assignments (E-value above 1e-6), missing CDR3, stop codons, out-of-frame junctions, or ambiguous translated residues were removed. V3J clonotypes were defined by identical inferred V gene, J gene, and CDR3 amino acid sequence. Percentage overlap between repertoires was calculated by dividing the number of shared unique clonotypes by the size of the smaller repertoire. RTK rarefaction, the Chao1 estimator, and Recon v2.1 estimates of unobserved clonotypes were used to assess repertoire richness. Generation probabilities were computed with OLGA for all TCRbeta clonotypes obtained by the gDNA method from several donors. What TCRdb holds here is the immuneACCESS table cut down to in-frame rearrangements. Part of the clones is not present; checked against another copy, under half of the missing clones reflect an unresolved V gene, and the others are unexplained. V and J calls and clone size are given by that table; D and trimming were obtained from the DNA. This sample has 640,000 or so clones in its table, and about two thirds of those were observed once. The ten largest clones capture about 1.8% of the sample.

The full study reports these points: Across several donors, approximately 5% of naive CD4, roughly 3.8% of naive CD8, roughly 2.2% of memory CD4, and 0.4% of memory CD8 clonotypes were shared. Pairwise subsampling led to the expectation that sequencing depth would affect the degree of clonotype sharing among donors. Because the study included a small number of donors, the genetic and exposure-history diversity represented was limited. Rarefaction of sorted-subset datasets indicated incomplete sequencing despite the large sequencing depth. Higher generation probabilities were observed for clonotypes shared by all four sorted-subset donors than for non-shared clonotypes. Sampling was limited to blood, and TCR repertoires in tissue likely differ from TCR repertoires in blood. Larger estimated clonotype richness was generally found for naive subsets than for memory subsets.

Ends trimmed: V by 5 bases, J by 4 bases; bases unmatched to a gene: 7. CDR3 length: 15 amino acids, cysteine to phenylalanine. Only CDR3 DNA is held: 45 bases, read in frame from base 1. The germline V gene (reference sequence) specifies SEHNR as CDR1 and FQNEAQ as CDR2. Recombination joined TRBV7-9 with TRBJ2-1; 8 bases in the middle match TRBD2. This receptor was identified in a woman in her twenties or thirties in good health. The specimen was memory CD4+ T cells sorted from blood. This sample's cell subset or site label indicates: CD45RA-negative fraction. The CDR3 region reads CASSPDGGEYNEQFF. DNA sequence: TGTGCCAGCAGCCCAGACGGGGGGGAATACAATGAGCAGTTCTTC.